One sample yielded the 26 T cell receptor beta chains listed below, sequenced in a study of CD8+ T cells in alopecia areata (dated by TCRdb to 2016 to 2019). To prepare the library, the immunoSEQ multiplex PCR assay was applied. For TCR sequencing, RNA was extracted from every sample and reverse transcribed into cDNA to serve as template. TCRdb limited this immuneACCESS table to in-frame rearrangements with V and J called. A share of clones is missing; checked studies link under half to unresolved V genes, and the rest is unexplained. The sample table holds some 82,000 clones, of which 51% were seen once. The ten biggest clones cover just over 5.5% of the sample. Sample: NKG2D-high CD8+ T cells sorted from blood. The label giving this sample's cell subset or site can be read as: sorted CD8+ NKG2D-high blood T cells. These receptors all stem from a human donor with alopecia areata.

V and J are TRBV28 and TRBJ2-1; a possible D gene is TRBD2 (5 bases). V was pared by 6 bases and J by 5 bases, with 17 bases between. The CDR3 length is 15 residues. Germline V CDR1 and CDR2: MDHEN, SYDVKM. DNA for the CDR3: TGTGCCAGCAGCTTTGACGATGGGAGACACAATGAGCAGTTCTTC. Translation gives CASSFDDGRHNEQFF.

This chain uses TRBV29-1 with TRBJ1-1; D not certain. The CDR3 extends over 16 amino acids. Between the trimmed V and J ends, which lost 4 bases and 0 bases, there was a span of 18 bases. Germline assignment: CDR1 SQVTM and CDR2 ANQGSEA. The CDR3 spells CSVGVRESNLNTEAFF. For the CDR3, the DNA is TGCAGCGTTGGGGTACGTGAGTCAAACCTGAACACTGAAGCTTTCTTT.

V usage is TRBV29-1 and J usage is TRBJ1-2, with D perhaps matching TRBD1 (6 bases). The CDR3 spans 16 residues. Trimming pared 3 bases from V and 3 bases from J, leaving 20 bases between. The germline CDR1 and CDR2 sequences are SQVTM and ANQGSEA. The CDR3 DNA follows: TGCAGCGTTGACGTGTACAGGGCGGAGGGAGACTATGGCTACACCTTC. Its protein product is CSVDVYRAEGDYGYTF. The full variable domain, in which reference TRBV29-1 and TRBJ1-2 provide the parts outside the CDR3, is SAVISQKPSRDICQRGTSLTIQCQVDSQVTMMFWYRQQPGQSLTLIATANQGSEATYESGFVIDKFPISRPNLTFSTLTVSNMSPEDSSIYLCSVDVYRAEGDYGYTFGSGTRLTVV.

The chain is built from TRBV2 and TRBJ2-7, with D perhaps matching TRBD1 (5 bases). This CDR3 is 14 amino acids long. Germline CDR1 reads SNHLY; CDR2 reads FYNNEI. The ends were cut back, 5 bases at V and 5 bases at J, with 16 bases in the middle. The CDR3 DNA is TGTGCCAGCAGTACCTCAGGGAATTTCCACGAGCAGTACTTC. Residues: CASSTSGNFHEQYF.

This rearrangement joins TRBV27 to TRBJ1-1, with no clear D. Germline V lookup: CDR1 MNHEY, CDR2 SMNVEV (reference sequence). Trimming took 2 bases from V and 5 from J, leaving 12 bases between them. This CDR3 has 14 residues. Here the CDR3 reads CASSLTRMETEAFF. As DNA, the CDR3 is TGTGCCAGCAGTTTAACAAGGATGGAGACTGAAGCTTTCTTT.

The chain recombines TRBV30 with TRBJ2-7; TRBD1 might be the D (5 bases). Germline CDR1 and CDR2: GTSNPN and SVGIG (reference sequence). This CDR3 region has 13 residues. Trimming took off 0 bases at V and 3 bases at J, with 9 bases between the two ends. Here the CDR3 reads CAWSVGDDYEQYF. The DNA of the CDR3 is TGTGCCTGGAGTGTAGGGGATGACTACGAGCAGTACTTC.

The chain links TRBV27 to TRBJ2-6; possibly TRBD1 for D (5 bases). Germline V gives CDR1 MNHEY, CDR2 SMNVEV (reference sequence). V lost 4 bases to trimming and J lost 1 base, with 11 bases between them. The CDR3 contains 16 residues. This CDR3 reads CASSSRVTSGANVLTF. The CDR3 nucleotides read TGTGCCAGCAGTTCCAGGGTAACGTCTGGGGCCAACGTCCTGACTTTC. The entire variable domain, with the rest obtained from reference TRBV27 and TRBJ2-6, is as follows: EAQVTQNPRYLITVTGKKLTVTCSQNMNHEYMSWYRQDPGLGLRQIYYSMNVEVTDKGDVPEGYKVSRKEKRNFPLILESPSPNQTSLYFCASSSRVTSGANVLTFGAGSRLTVL.

V usage is TRBV28 and J usage is TRBJ2-7, with 8 nucleotides matching TRBD1. J lost 2 bases, V lost 6 bases, and 18 bases had no gene match. Germline loops: CDR1 MDHEN, CDR2 SYDVKM. This CDR3 has 18 residues. CDR3 residues: CASSVPDSTGTGPYEQYF. CDR3 bases: TGTGCCAGCAGCGTCCCGGATTCGACCGGGACAGGACCCTACGAGCAGTACTTC.

The J gene is TRBJ1-1, the V gene TRBV5-6, with TRBD1 matching 7 bases. Germline V gives CDR1 SGHDT, CDR2 YYEEEE. The V gene end was trimmed by 4 bases and the J gene end by 1 base; junction bases not matched to a gene: 7. The CDR3 length is 15 residues. CDR3 region: CASSGPRTGNTEAFF. For the CDR3, the DNA is TGTGCCAGCAGCGGACCAAGGACAGGGAACACTGAAGCTTTCTTT.

The chain couples TRBV9 to TRBJ1-1; no reliable D call. The length of the CDR3 is 12 residues. Per germline, CDR1 SGDLS and CDR2 YYNGEE. V was trimmed by 6 bases and J by 5 bases, leaving 11 bases between them. The CDR3 nucleotides read TGTGCCAGCACCCCGGTGGAGACTGAAGCTTTCTTT. Its translation: CASTPVETEAFF.

The chain employs TRBV7-9 and TRBJ1-2; D is undetermined. Germline-derived CDR1 and CDR2 are SEHNR and FQNEAQ (reference sequence). V lost 4 bases and J lost 3, with 6 bases in between. This CDR3 has 12 amino acids. The CDR3 reads CASSSGYYGYTF. DNA for the CDR3: TGTGCCAGCAGCTCAGGTTACTATGGCTACACCTTC.

The chain links TRBV19 to TRBJ2-1; weak D call: TRBD2 (6 bases). Germline assignment: CDR1 LNHDA and CDR2 SQIVND (reference sequence). V was clipped by 8 bases and J by 4 bases, with 18 bases between them. The CDR3 runs to 15 residues. The CDR3 DNA reads as TGTGCCAGTTCGTCCGGGACTCACTTATACAATGAGCAGTTCTTC. This encodes CASSSGTHLYNEQFF.

This rearrangement joins TRBV28 to TRBJ2-1, with TRBD2 identical over 8 bases. With V trimmed by 4 bases and J by 5 bases, 4 bases remained unmatched. The germline gives CDR1 MDHEN, CDR2 SYDVKM. The CDR3 totals 14 residues. CDR3 coding DNA: TGTGCCAGCAGTTCTCGGGGGGGGCACAATGAGCAGTTCTTC. Amino acid sequence: CASSSRGGHNEQFF. The whole variable domain, filled in from reference TRBV28 and TRBJ2-1, reads DVKVTQSSRYLVKRTGEKVFLECVQDMDHENMFWYRQDPGLGLRLIYFSYDVKMKEKGDIPEGYSVSREKKERFSLILESASTNQTSMYLCASSSRGGHNEQFFGPGTRLTVL.

The V gene is TRBV7-9, the J gene TRBJ2-7, with D possibly being TRBD1 (5 bases). The CDR3 has 15 amino acids. Trimming removed 1 base from V and 5 bases from J, with 15 bases in between. Germline assignment: CDR1 SEHNR and CDR2 FQNEAQ (reference sequence). CDR3 residues: CASSLGGAGLDEQYF. As DNA, the CDR3 is TGTGCCAGCAGCTTAGGTGGGGCAGGCCTCGACGAGCAGTACTTC. Full variable domain (rest looked up from reference TRBV7-9 and TRBJ2-7): DTGVSQNPRHKITKRGQNVTFRCDPISEHNRLYWYRQTLGQGPEFLTYFQNEAQLEKSRLLSDRFSAERPKGSFSTLEIQRTEQGDSAMYLCASSLGGAGLDEQYFGPGTRLTVT.

This clone has more than one count but fewer than ten. The rearrangement uses TRBV9 and TRBJ1-1; 10 bases match TRBD1. J was trimmed by 8 bases and V by 3 bases; bases with no gene match: 7. Germline CDR1 is SGDLS and CDR2 is YYNGEE. This CDR3 region has 14 residues. The CDR3, as DNA: TGTGCCAGCAGCGGATATCAGGACAGGGGGGAAGCTTTCTTT. Translation: CASSGYQDRGEAFF.

The chain joins TRBV5-1 to TRBJ2-7, with D unresolved. Germline V gives CDR1 SGHRS, CDR2 YFSETQ. The CDR3 has 14 amino acids. The V end was cut by 1 base, the J end by 2 bases, with 10 bases between. The CDR3 DNA sequence: TGCGCCAGCAGCTTGTCGAGCCTAGCCTACGAGCAGTACTTC. Translation: CASSLSSLAYEQYF.

V is TRBV29-1 and J is TRBJ1-2; 8 bases line up with TRBD1. J was trimmed by 3 bases and V by 7 bases; bases with no gene match: 10. This CDR3 has 14 amino acids. From germline, CDR1 is SQVTM and CDR2 ANQGSEA. CDR3 in DNA: TGCAGCGGGGGACCGCAGGGGGCGGACTATGGCTACACCTTC. It translates to CSGGPQGADYGYTF.

This clone appeared a few times. V and J are TRBV1 and TRBJ2-3; whether TRBD2, the table's D call, matches the DNA was not checked. TRBV1 is recorded as a pseudogene. The CDR3 has 16 amino acids. The CDR3 DNA follows: TGCACCAGCATCCCCTATGAAGTAGCGGGCACAGATACGCAGTATTTT. This gives the protein CTSIPYEVAGTDTQYF.

The V call is TRBV28, the J call TRBJ1-1; D ambiguous. V lost 5 bases to trimming and J lost 1 base, with 11 bases between them. Germline assignment: CDR1 MDHEN and CDR2 SYDVKM. This CDR3 spans 14 amino acids. CDR3 sequence reads: CASSPRVGNTEAFF. The CDR3 coding sequence is TGTGCCAGCAGTCCGAGGGTTGGGAACACTGAAGCTTTCTTT.

The gene calls are TRBV27 and TRBJ2-7, with D uncertain. In germline, CDR1 is MNHEY, CDR2 SMNVEV (reference sequence). With 4 bases removed from V and 1 base from J, the gap between germline ends came to 14 bases. The CDR3 extends over 15 amino acids. The CDR3 spells CASSSTAGKSYEQYF. CDR3 sequence (DNA): TGTGCCAGCAGTTCTACCGCAGGAAAATCCTACGAGCAGTACTTC.

The chain uses TRBV27 and TRBJ2-7, with D uncertain. Trimming removed 6 bases from V and 2 bases from J, with 11 bases in between. CDR3 length equals 13 residues. Germline CDR1 MNHEY, CDR2 SMNVEV (reference sequence). The CDR3 region is CASRTRETYEQYF. The CDR3 DNA is TGTGCCAGCAGGACCCGAGAGACCTACGAGCAGTACTTC.

V and J are TRBV30 and TRBJ2-7; the D gene is possibly TRBD1 (7 bases). Trimming took 3 bases from V and 8 from J, leaving 14 bases between them. In germline, CDR1 is GTSNPN, CDR2 SVGIG (reference sequence). CDR3 length: 12 residues. The CDR3 sequence: CAWREGTEQQYF. The CDR3 bases are TGTGCCTGGAGGGAGGGGACAGAACAGCAGTACTTC.

V gene TRBV29-1 combines with J gene TRBJ2-1; D is uncertain. CDR1 SQVTM and CDR2 ANQGSEA come from the germline V gene. V lost 2 bases and J 0 bases, leaving 5 bases between the germline ends. The CDR3 is 13 residues long. CDR3 region: CSVESSSYNEQFF. CDR3 in DNA: TGCAGCGTTGAAAGTAGCTCCTACAATGAGCAGTTCTTC.

The J gene is TRBJ2-7, the V gene TRBV28; maybe TRBD1 (6 bases). V lost 5 bases, J lost 4 bases, and 9 bases lay in between. Germline lookup yields CDR1 MDHEN and CDR2 SYDVKM. The CDR3 is 12 residues long. In DNA, the CDR3 is TGTGCCAGCAGTCCACAGGGATACGAGCAGTACTTC. This translates into CASSPQGYEQYF.

The V call is TRBV2, the J call TRBJ1-1; no firm D call. Between the trimmed V and J ends, which lost 3 bases and 7 bases, there was a span of 9 bases. The CDR3 is made up of 12 amino acids. Germline V lookup: CDR1 SNHLY, CDR2 FYNNEI. In nucleotides, the CDR3 is TGTGCCAGCAGTGACGCGCTAATTGAAGCTTTCTTT. Translated, it gives CASSDALIEAFF.

In its sample, this clone was seen a few times. The rearrangement uses TRBV11-2 and TRBJ2-3; D not resolved. The V and J ends lost 1 base and 1 base respectively, with 0 bases between them. The CDR3 contains 12 residues. CDR1 and CDR2 from the germline V gene are SGHAT and FQNNGV. Here the CDR3 DNA reads TGTGCCAGCAGCTTAGGCACAGATACGCAGTATTTT. This encodes CASSLGTDTQYF.